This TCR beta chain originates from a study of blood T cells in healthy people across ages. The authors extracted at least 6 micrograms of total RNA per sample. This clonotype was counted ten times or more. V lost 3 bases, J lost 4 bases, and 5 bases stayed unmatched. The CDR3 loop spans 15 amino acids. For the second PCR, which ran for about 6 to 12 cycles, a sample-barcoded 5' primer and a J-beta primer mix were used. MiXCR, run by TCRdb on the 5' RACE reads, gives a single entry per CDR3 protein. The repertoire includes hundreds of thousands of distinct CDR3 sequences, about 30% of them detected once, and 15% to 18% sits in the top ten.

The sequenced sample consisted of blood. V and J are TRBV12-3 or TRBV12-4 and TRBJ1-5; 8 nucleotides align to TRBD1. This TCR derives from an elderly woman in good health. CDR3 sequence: CASSFKTGENQPQHF. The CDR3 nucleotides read TGTGCCAGCAGTTTTAAGACAGGGGAGAATCAGCCCCAGCATTTT.